One sample yielded the 7 T cell receptor beta chains listed below, sequenced in a study of technical replicates of blood from a handful of donors. The data were produced by immunoSEQ multiplex PCR, yet TCRdb's version contains in-frame clones alone and is incomplete. The sample holds about 73,000 clones, approximately 91% seen once. The sample taken for sequencing was PBMCs. The receptors originated from a human donor in good health. Some clones in this sample may be carry-over from other donors' samples.

The chain links TRBV9 to TRBJ1-2; 9 nucleotides align to TRBD1. The junction had 4 bases not matched to a gene; V was cut back by 0 bases and J by 1 base. The CDR3 consists of 16 residues. CDR1 and CDR2 (germline): SGDLS, YYNGEE. Here the CDR3 reads CASSVGQDRGNYGYTF. In DNA form, the CDR3 reads TGTGCCAGCAGCGTAGGACAGGACAGGGGTAACTATGGCTACACCTTC.

This clone has a single count. The genes are TRBV29-1 and TRBJ2-3; TRBD1 agrees at 7 bases. Germline V lookup: CDR1 SQVTM, CDR2 ANQGSEA. This CDR3 comprises 14 residues. After removal of 4 bases from V and 0 bases from J, the junction contained 4 bases not matched to a gene. The CDR3 nucleotides are TGCAGCGTTGTACAGGGGAGTAGCACAGATACGCAGTATTTT. Protein product: CSVVQGSSTDTQYF.

The chain links TRBV5-1 to TRBJ2-1, with 9 bases aligning to TRBD2. Germline CDR1 reads SGHRS; CDR2 reads YFSETQ. CDR3 length: 14 residues. Trimming at V came to 5 bases and at J to 8 bases, leaving 8 bases not matched to a gene. In DNA, the CDR3 is TGCGCCAGCAGGATCGCTAGCGGGACATATGAGCAGTTCTTC. Residues: CASRIASGTYEQFF.

In this sample, this clone turned up once. This sequence joins TRBV5-1 and TRBJ2-7, with D tentatively TRBD2 (5 bases). This CDR3 contains 14 residues. CDR1 and CDR2 (germline): SGHRS, YFSETQ. Trimming took off 2 bases at V and 7 bases at J, with 16 bases between the two ends. As DNA, the CDR3 is TGCGCCAGCAGCTTAGGAGGTGGGGTCAGAGAGCAGTACTTC. Its translation is CASSLGGGVREQYF.

The CDR3 DNA reads TGTGCCAGCAGCTTCTCGGACAGAGGCTCCTATGGCTACACCTTC. Translation gives CASSFSDRGSYGYTF. This chain links TRBV11-1 with TRBJ1-2; tentatively, D is TRBD1 (6 bases). The CDR3 spans 15 residues. Germline CDR1 is SGHAT and CDR2 is FQDESV (reference sequence). Trimming pared 3 bases from V and 4 bases from J, leaving 15 bases between.

J is TRBJ2-6 and V is TRBV7-2, with a weak D call TRBD2 (5 bases). The CDR3 sequence is 15 residues long. In germline, CDR1 is SGHTA, CDR2 FQGNSA. V gave up 4 bases and J gave up 3 bases, with 10 bases separating them. The DNA of the CDR3 is TGTGCCAGCAGCTCCCTCCGGGATGGGGCCAACGTCCTGACTTTC. Encoded protein: CASSSLRDGANVLTF.

This clone was found once. The gene calls are TRBV7-2 and TRBJ1-2; possibly TRBD1 for D (5 bases). The V end was cut by 0 bases, the J end by 0 bases, with 14 bases between. This CDR3 region has 17 residues. In germline, CDR1 is SGHTA, CDR2 FQGNSA. The CDR3 region is CASSLAGREGSNYGYTF. The CDR3, as DNA: TGTGCCAGCAGCTTAGCAGGCAGGGAAGGATCTAACTATGGCTACACCTTC.